The 25 T cell receptor beta chains listed next were all sequenced from one sample in a study of yellow fever vaccine responses in identical twins. TCRdb reprocessed the RT-PCR reads via MiXCR and lists one record per CDR3 protein. Of tens of thousands of distinct CDR3 sequences listed, roughly 80% were seen once; the top ten hold 4% to 6%. The source material was T cells from blood (PBMCs), unsorted or a sorted subset (not recorded which), sampled before or after yellow fever vaccination (not recorded which). The origin of the receptors is a woman aged 18 to 35 who received the yellow fever vaccine.

The chain couples TRBV18 to TRBJ2-6; tentatively, D is TRBD1 (5 bases). The germline V gene encodes CDR1 KGHSH and CDR2 LQKENI. The CDR3 spans 15 residues. Between the trimmed V and J ends, which lost 3 bases and 2 bases, there was a span of 8 bases. CDR3 region: CASSPRTTGANVLTF. The DNA for the CDR3 is TGTGCCAGCTCACCCCGGACAACTGGGGCCAACGTCCTGACTTTC.

The V and J genes are TRBV11-3 and TRBJ1-1; no clear D. From germline, CDR1 is SGHNT and CDR2 YENEEA. Trimming cost V 3 bases and J 2 bases, with 7 bases left between them. The CDR3 has 13 amino acids. CDR3 sequence: CASSLAENTEAFF. In DNA form, the CDR3 reads TGTGCCAGCAGCTTGGCTGAAAACACTGAAGCTTTCTTT.

The chain carries TRBV20-1 and TRBJ1-1; 7 bases match TRBD1. CDR3 length equals 12 residues. V lost 6 bases, J lost 7 bases, and 8 bases stayed unmatched. Per the germline V gene, CDR1 is DFQATT and CDR2 is SNEGSKA (reference sequence). The CDR3 region is CSAGGGGHEAFF. The CDR3 coding sequence is TGCAGTGCAGGGGGCGGGGGACATGAAGCTTTCTTT.

This chain joins TRBV4-2 and TRBJ2-7; 9 nucleotides align to TRBD2. CDR1 and CDR2 from the germline V gene are LGHNA and YNFKEQ. V was pared by 2 bases and J by 2 bases, with 7 bases of the junction left unmatched. The CDR3 totals 16 residues. In DNA, the CDR3 is TGTGCCAGCAGCCAAACTAGACTAGCGGAGCCCTACGAGCAGTACTTC. Translating it yields CASSQTRLAEPYEQYF.

CDR3 bases: TGTGCCAGCAGCAAGGGACAGCTTATTTATGGCTACACCTTC. Translation: CASSKGQLIYGYTF. The V and J genes are TRBV6-1 and TRBJ1-2; TRBD1 matches at 7 bases. The CDR3 spans 14 residues. V lost 6 bases to trimming and J lost 5 bases; unmatched junction nucleotides: 9. The V gene's germline CDR1 is MNHNS and CDR2 SASEGT.

The rearrangement links TRBV3-1 to TRBJ1-4; TRBD1 is a possible D gene (5 bases). CDR1 and CDR2 from the germline V gene are LGHDT and YNNKEL (reference sequence). The V and J ends lost 1 base and 0 bases respectively, with 6 bases between them. This CDR3 contains 15 residues. This CDR3 is CASSQGTTTNEKLFF. The CDR3 nucleotides read TGTGCCAGCAGCCAAGGGACAACAACTAATGAAAAACTGTTTTTT.

V and J are TRBV18 and TRBJ2-7, with D possibly being TRBD1 or TRBD2 (5 bases each). The CDR3 loop spans 16 amino acids. Germline-derived CDR1 and CDR2 are KGHSH and LQKENI. V was shortened by 6 bases and J by 6 bases, with 24 bases between the two germline ends. For the CDR3, the DNA is TGTGCCAGCTCCCCGACAGTGGGGGACCCCATGAGCGAGCAGTACTTC. Encoded protein: CASSPTVGDPMSEQYF.

The CDR3 here is CASSLFFVGEETQYF. The CDR3 region has the DNA TGTGCCAGCAGCTTGTTCTTTGTCGGCGAAGAGACCCAGTACTTC. The chain has TRBV5-5 and TRBJ2-5; D unresolved. V lost 1 base, J lost 3 bases, and 13 bases lay in between. Per the germline V gene, CDR1 is SGHKS and CDR2 is YYEKEE (reference sequence). The CDR3 is 15 residues long.

The chain couples TRBV20-1 to TRBJ2-1, with TRBD2 as a possible D gene (5 bases). This CDR3 spans 12 amino acids. Germline assignment: CDR1 DFQATT and CDR2 SNEGSKA (reference sequence). V shed 3 bases and J shed 7 bases, with 10 bases lying between them. This CDR3 is CSARRTGNEQFF. The CDR3 bases are TGCAGTGCTAGGAGGACTGGTAATGAGCAGTTCTTC.

The CDR3 is CASSHRDSPNEQYV. Here the CDR3 DNA reads TGTGCCAGCAGCCACCGGGACTCTCCCAACGAGCAGTACGTC. The genes are TRBV11-1 and TRBJ2-7; the D gene is possibly TRBD2 (6 bases). CDR3 length: 14 amino acids. Germline assignment: CDR1 SGHAT and CDR2 FQDESV (reference sequence). Trimming stripped 5 bases from V and 5 bases from J, with 16 bases between.

The rearrangement links TRBV5-1 to TRBJ2-1; 7 positions match TRBD2. Losses at the gene ends were 0 bases for V and 7 bases for J; bases not matched to a gene: 7. CDR1 SGHRS and CDR2 YFSETQ come from the germline V gene. The CDR3 sequence is 15 residues long. CDR3 DNA: TGCGCCAGCAGCTTGGTTGGCGGGGGTGGTAATGAGCAGTTCTTC. Residues: CASSLVGGGGNEQFF.

The genes are TRBV5-6 and TRBJ1-3; D gene unclear. V lost 1 base and J lost 0, with 11 bases in between. Germline CDR1 reads SGHDT; CDR2 reads YYEEEE. This CDR3 has 16 residues. The CDR3 protein is CASSLSGSDSGNTIYF. CDR3 sequence (DNA): TGTGCCAGCAGCTTGAGCGGGTCCGACTCTGGAAACACCATATATTTT.

V is TRBV29-1 and J is TRBJ2-1, with D possibly matching TRBD1 (6 bases). This CDR3 contains 13 residues. V was pared by 2 bases and J by 7 bases, with 12 bases between. The germline CDR1 and CDR2 sequences are SQVTM and ANQGSEA. The CDR3 coding sequence is TGCAGCGTTGAATCCCAGGGGATGAATGAGCAGTTCTTC. Residues: CSVESQGMNEQFF.

V gene TRBV12-3 or TRBV12-4 combines with J gene TRBJ2-1; D remains ambiguous. This CDR3 contains 12 residues. V lost 7 bases, J lost 10 bases, and 14 bases lay in between. The DNA for the CDR3 is TGTGCCAGCACCGAGGAAGCGCAGGAGCAGTTCTTC. Encoded protein: CASTEEAQEQFF.

The chain employs TRBV5-1 and TRBJ2-7; 8 bases are shared with TRBD1. The V gene's germline CDR1 is SGHRS and CDR2 YFSETQ. Trimming removed 4 bases from V and 2 bases from J; junction bases left unmatched: 11. The CDR3 is 16 amino acids. The CDR3 protein is CASSQGPRTGTYEQYF. Written as DNA, the CDR3 is TGCGCCAGCAGCCAGGGCCCGAGGACAGGGACCTACGAGCAGTACTTC.

CDR3 region: CASSQIIALEQFF. CDR3 nucleotide sequence: TGCGCCAGCAGCCAAATTATAGCATTAGAGCAGTTCTTC. The genes are TRBV4-1 and TRBJ2-1, with D uncertain. CDR1 is MGHRA, CDR2 YSYEKL, per germline. CDR3 length equals 13 residues. The germline V and J ends were trimmed by 2 bases and 10 bases, with 12 bases remaining between them.

This clonotype was seen a handful of times. The gene calls are TRBV5-1 and TRBJ2-5, with D hard to call. The length of the CDR3 is 14 residues. V was cut by 0 bases and J by 3 bases, with 9 bases left in between. Germline CDR1 reads SGHRS; CDR2 reads YFSETQ. DNA for the CDR3: TGCGCCAGCAGCTTGGGTCACCAAAAAGAGACCCAGTACTTC. It codes for CASSLGHQKETQYF.

The rearrangement links TRBV2 to TRBJ2-5; D might be TRBD1 or TRBD2, each matching 6 bases. V was cut by 7 bases and J by 3 bases, with 12 bases left in between. CDR3 length equals 13 residues. Germline V CDR1 and CDR2: SNHLY, FYNNEI. The CDR3 DNA is TGTGCCAGCAATCGGGGGCCCGAAGAGACCCAGTACTTC. It codes for CASNRGPEETQYF.

This rearrangement joins TRBV11-1 to TRBJ1-2; 8 bases agree with TRBD1. Germline CDR1 reads SGHAT; CDR2 reads FQDESV (reference sequence). The CDR3 sequence is 15 residues long. Unmatched junction bases numbered 14, after V lost 5 bases and J lost 9 bases. Here the CDR3 reads CASSRDLWTGTSYTF. Here the CDR3 DNA reads TGTGCCAGCAGCCGCGACCTTTGGACAGGGACAAGCTACACCTTC.

The chain is built from TRBV24-1 and TRBJ2-1; D assignment may be TRBD1 or TRBD2 (6 bases each). This CDR3 region has 15 residues. Germline loops: CDR1 KGHDR, CDR2 SFDVKD. Trimming pared 5 bases from V and 7 bases from J, leaving 17 bases between. This CDR3 is CATSVLSGGRNEQFF. CDR3 nucleotides: TGTGCCACCAGTGTCCTAAGTGGGGGGCGGAATGAGCAGTTCTTC.

This sequence joins TRBV3-1 and TRBJ2-5; a possible D gene is TRBD1 (5 bases). With 4 bases removed from V and 5 bases from J, the gap between germline ends came to 20 bases. Germline assignment: CDR1 LGHDT and CDR2 YNNKEL (reference sequence). This CDR3 is built from 16 residues. The CDR3 region is CASSPQSVSGYETQYF. Here the CDR3 DNA reads TGTGCCAGCAGCCCCCAGTCGGTCTCAGGGTATGAGACCCAGTACTTC.

CDR3 sequence reads: CASSLARLEKETQYF. In nucleotides, the CDR3 is TGCGCCAGCAGCTTGGCCCGACTGGAAAAGGAGACCCAGTACTTC. The chain carries TRBV5-1 and TRBJ2-5, with no clear D. The V end lost 0 bases, the J end lost 5 bases, and 14 bases lay between the germline ends. Germline CDR1 reads SGHRS; CDR2 reads YFSETQ. The CDR3 has 15 amino acids.

The chain carries TRBV12-3 or TRBV12-4 and TRBJ1-4; the D is unclear. This CDR3 is built from 15 residues. V lost 4 bases, J lost 1 base, and 10 bases lay in between. The CDR3: CASSSEGVTNEKLFF. CDR3 sequence (DNA): TGTGCCAGCAGTTCCGAGGGCGTAACTAATGAAAAACTGTTTTTT.

V usage is TRBV11-3 and J usage is TRBJ2-7; possibly TRBD2 for D (5 bases). The CDR3 runs 15 residues. The V and J ends lost 5 bases and 0 bases respectively, with 14 bases between them. The V gene's germline CDR1 is SGHNT and CDR2 YENEEA. CDR3 region: CASSPGISSSYEQYF. CDR3 nucleotides: TGTGCCAGCAGCCCCGGGATCTCAAGCTCCTACGAGCAGTACTTC.

The CDR3 protein is CATSRGLAGVYNEQFF. CDR3 in DNA: TGTGCCACCAGCAGAGGGCTAGCGGGGGTTTACAATGAGCAGTTCTTC. V gene TRBV15 combines with J gene TRBJ2-1; 10 positions agree with TRBD2. Germline CDR1 is LNHNV and CDR2 is YYDKDF (reference sequence). This CDR3 comprises 16 residues. J gave up 4 bases and V 1 base, and 4 bases lay outside the gene matches.